What follows describes a single T cell receptor (beta chain). Antigen specificity is unknown. Individual cDNA molecules were tagged with unique molecular identifiers, the study reported. TCRdb independently ran MiXCR on the 5' RACE reads; one entry per CDR3 protein. The repertoire holds 55,000 to 75,000 distinct CDR3 sequences, with more than 5.5% as singletons. The CDR3 is 15 amino acids. The germline CDR1 and CDR2 sequences are DFQATT and SNEGSKA (reference sequence). Trimming removed 1 base at V and 1 base at J, with 10 bases between. The entry originates in a study of early T cells in non-severe SARS-CoV-2 infection. Study information: The input, bulk RNA from unsorted whole blood, was sequenced, and chains were unpaired.

Findings of the study overall: Matches to VDJdb favored anti-spike CD8 responses and missed private and CD4 specificities.

The V gene is TRBV20-1, the J gene TRBJ2-2, with D tentatively TRBD1 or TRBD2 (6 bases each). Material: whole blood, obtained at baseline. The sequence derives from an adult who was a healthcare worker with PCR-confirmed SARS-CoV-2 infection or an uninfected control (not recorded which). The DNA for the CDR3 is TGCAGTGCTAGAGGAGGGGGAGGGAACACCGGGGAGCTGTTTTTT. Its protein product is CSARGGGGNTGELFF.